A single sample gave rise to the 7 T cell receptor beta chains below, sequenced in a study of T cell responses to AZD1222 COVID-19 vaccine. Using immunoSEQ multiplex PCR, the repertoire was profiled, and TCRdb retains in-frame clones only, with some absent. The sample includes around 140,000 clones, around 87% of them seen just once. Sequencing was performed on peripheral blood, taken on day 0 of AZD1222 vaccination. These receptors were collected from an adult in good health.

This clone was detected only once. The gene calls are TRBV28 and TRBJ1-6; no reliable D call. The CDR3 is 15 residues long. Germline V gene data show CDR1 as MDHEN and CDR2 as SYDVKM. V dropped 3 bases and J dropped 8 bases, with 14 bases sitting between them. The CDR3 loop is CASSFGQQKDSPLHF. The CDR3 DNA sequence: TGTGCCAGCAGTTTTGGCCAGCAAAAGGATTCACCCCTCCACTTT. Complete variable domain (other parts from reference TRBV28 and TRBJ1-6): DVKVTQSSRYLVKRTGEKVFLECVQDMDHENMFWYRQDPGLGLRLIYFSYDVKMKEKGDIPEGYSVSREKKERFSLILESASTNQTSMYLCASSFGQQKDSPLHFGNGTRLTVT.

The DNA of the CDR3 is TGTGCCACCAGCAGGTTGGGGGAGACCCAGTACTTC. Translated: CATSRLGETQYF. This chain connects TRBV15 to TRBJ2-5, with unresolved D. The CDR3 has 12 residues. The V and J ends lost 3 bases and 5 bases respectively, with 7 bases between them. Germline V lookup: CDR1 LNHNV, CDR2 YYDKDF (reference sequence).

The V and J genes are TRBV7-8 and TRBJ1-6; D ambiguous. The CDR3 sequence is 13 residues long. Germline CDR1 is SGHVS and CDR2 is FQNEAQ. V was shortened by 5 bases and J by 10 bases, with 12 bases between the two germline ends. This CDR3 reads CASSPVLESPLHF. CDR3 coding DNA: TGTGCCAGCAGCCCCGTGCTCGAGTCACCCCTCCACTTT.

This chain connects TRBV3-1 (or the pseudogene TRBV3-2) to TRBJ1-2, with TRBD1 identical over 10 bases. After removal of 4 bases from V and 5 bases from J, the junction contained 4 bases not matched to a gene. CDR1 LGHDT and CDR2 YNNKEL come from the germline V gene (reference sequence). The CDR3 is 14 residues long. The CDR3 spells CASSLGTGVYGYTF. CDR3 DNA sequence: TGTGCCAGCAGCCTTGGGACAGGGGTGTATGGCTACACCTTC.

The chain couples TRBV27 to TRBJ1-1; 9 bases line up with TRBD1. The CDR3 contains 14 residues. Trimming removed 5 bases from V and 4 bases from J; junction bases left unmatched: 5. The germline gives CDR1 MNHEY, CDR2 SMNVEV (reference sequence). CDR3 loop: CASSDRGSGTEAFF. The CDR3 DNA reads TGTGCCAGCAGTGACAGGGGGTCGGGCACTGAAGCTTTCTTT.

The chain has TRBV28 and TRBJ1-6; weak D call: TRBD1 (5 bases). Germline CDR1 MDHEN, CDR2 SYDVKM. The CDR3 covers 14 residues. Between the trimmed V and J ends, which lost 7 bases and 5 bases, there was a span of 12 bases. The CDR3 region is CASKIRQNNSPLHF. In nucleotides, the CDR3 is TGTGCCAGCAAAATCAGACAGAATAATTCACCCCTCCACTTT.

The rearrangement joins TRBV19 to TRBJ1-1, with 7 bases identical to TRBD1. CDR3 length: 16 amino acids. The V gene's germline CDR1 is LNHDA and CDR2 SQIVND (reference sequence). Trimming removed 5 bases from V and 3 bases from J; junction bases left unmatched: 12. CDR3 in amino acids: CASSHSDRAEDTEAFF. The DNA of the CDR3 is TGTGCCAGTAGTCACTCTGACAGGGCTGAGGACACTGAAGCTTTCTTT.